Each of the 2 T cell receptor beta chains below was sequenced from the same sample in a study of T cell responses to AZD1222 COVID-19 vaccine. The assay was immunoSEQ multiplex PCR, and TCRdb's table has in-frame clones only and misses some. The sample includes 95,000 to 150,000 clones, roughly 90% of them seen just once. This specimen consisted of peripheral blood, obtained 28 days after the second AZD1222 dose. The source of these receptors is an adult who received the AZD1222 COVID-19 vaccine.

The chain uses TRBV28 and TRBJ1-5; D unresolved. Deletions cut 7 bases from V and 1 base from J, with 14 bases between. Germline-derived CDR1 and CDR2 are MDHEN and SYDVKM. The CDR3 extends over 15 amino acids. CDR3 protein: CASISFGGSNQPQHF. The CDR3 region has the DNA TGTGCCAGCATCTCCTTTGGTGGCAGCAATCAGCCCCAGCATTTT.

The J gene is TRBJ2-7, the V gene TRBV18; no clear D gene. Germline lookup yields CDR1 KGHSH and CDR2 LQKENI. V dropped 5 bases and J dropped 2 bases, with 7 bases sitting between them. This CDR3 is built from 12 residues. CDR3 nucleotide sequence: TGTGCCAGCTCATGGCACGCCTACGAGCAGTACTTC. Its translation is CASSWHAYEQYF.